Below are 17 T cell receptor beta chains sequenced from a single sample in a study of OX40 agonist ivuxolimab in advanced cancers. Produced via immunoSEQ multiplex PCR; TCRdb's table is partial and in-frame only. This sample has 65,000 to 75,000 clones; approximately 80% occur once, and the top ten carry approximately 6.7%. Sequencing was performed on CD4+ or CD8+ T cells sorted from blood, taken in a trial of the OX40 agonist ivuxolimab. Receptor source: an adult with an advanced solid tumor such as melanoma, head and neck, liver or kidney cancer.

The gene calls are TRBV5-1 and TRBJ2-2, with TRBD1 identical over 7 bases. From germline, CDR1 is SGHRS and CDR2 YFSETQ. V trimming: 5 bases; J trimming: 1 base; junction bases outside the gene matches: 5. The CDR3 consists of 15 residues. CDR3 sequence: CASREQGLNTGELFF. The CDR3 DNA follows: TGCGCCAGCAGGGAACAGGGGTTGAACACCGGGGAGCTGTTTTTT.

V and J are TRBV11-2 and TRBJ2-1; D unresolved. CDR1 and CDR2 (germline): SGHAT, FQNNGV. V lost 5 bases and J 11 bases, leaving 13 bases between the germline ends. This CDR3 has 12 amino acids. CDR3 sequence reads: CASSPSAVKQFF. The CDR3 DNA reads TGTGCCAGCAGCCCCTCCGCGGTGAAGCAGTTCTTC.

The chain joins TRBV7-2 to TRBJ1-5; 9 nucleotides line up with TRBD1. V lost 5 bases, J lost 0 bases, and 2 bases stayed unmatched. CDR3 length equals 15 residues. Germline V gene lookup returns CDR1 SGHTA and CDR2 FQGNSA. This CDR3 is CASSRQGVSNQPQHF. Here the CDR3 DNA reads TGTGCCAGCAGCCGACAGGGGGTTAGCAATCAGCCCCAGCATTTT.

V gene TRBV11-2 combines with J gene TRBJ2-1; 7 bases match TRBD2. The germline gives CDR1 SGHAT, CDR2 FQNNGV. CDR3 size: 16 residues. V lost 5 bases and J lost 0; bases outside the gene matches: 7. The chain's CDR3 is CASSPLAASSYNEQFF. CDR3 coding DNA: TGTGCCAGCAGCCCCCTAGCGGCCAGCTCCTACAATGAGCAGTTCTTC.

As regards this clone: This sequence is one base from a far larger clone and is likely a read error. The V and J genes are TRBV6-4 and TRBJ2-2; 9 bases align to TRBD2. The CDR3 has 15 amino acids. The V and J ends lost 7 bases and 3 bases, in that order; junction bases with no gene match: 6. The germline CDR1 and CDR2 sequences are MRHNA and SNTAGT. The CDR3: CASKRGGEDTGELFF. The CDR3 DNA sequence: TGTGCCAGCAAGCGCGGGGGGGAGGACACCGGGGAGCTGTTTTTT.

The chain recombines TRBV15 with TRBJ2-1; a possible D gene is TRBD1 (6 bases). Trimming stripped 8 bases from V and 5 bases from J, with 13 bases between. CDR1 is LNHNV and CDR2 is YYDKDF in the germline V gene (reference sequence). The CDR3 runs 13 residues. The CDR3 nucleotides read TGTGCCACCGGCGACAGGTCTCACAATGAGCAGTTCTTC. This codes for CATGDRSHNEQFF.

This CDR3 reads CASSLPLTVLSGANVLTF. CDR3 bases: TGTGCCAGCAGCTTACCGTTGACAGTACTCTCTGGGGCCAACGTCCTGACTTTC. This rearrangement joins TRBV7-8 to TRBJ2-6, with D possibly being TRBD1 (5 bases). The CDR3 is made up of 18 amino acids. V shed 2 bases and J shed 0 bases, with 14 bases lying between them. Per germline, CDR1 SGHVS and CDR2 FQNEAQ.

The chain has TRBV19 and TRBJ2-7; TRBD2 aligns across 9 bases. CDR1 is LNHDA and CDR2 is SQIVND in the germline V gene (reference sequence). J lost 8 bases, V lost 5 bases, and 10 bases had no gene match. The CDR3 extends over 14 amino acids. The CDR3 here is CASSDFSGRVKQYF. The CDR3, as DNA: TGTGCCAGTAGTGATTTTAGCGGGAGAGTGAAGCAGTACTTC.

This chain joins TRBV9 and TRBJ2-3; 9 bases map to TRBD2. Germline V gene lookup returns CDR1 SGDLS and CDR2 YYNGEE. V was clipped by 3 bases and J by 2 bases; unmatched bases: 7. The CDR3 extends over 16 amino acids. In DNA form, the CDR3 reads TGTGCCAGCAGCGCACTCAGCGGGGGGAACACAGATACGCAGTATTTT. Its protein is CASSALSGGNTDTQYF.

There are a few counts of this clone. The CDR3 reads CAISPGTGGNNEQFF. The CDR3 nucleotides read TGTGCCATCAGCCCCGGGACAGGGGGTAACAATGAGCAGTTCTTC. The V gene is TRBV10-3, the J gene TRBJ2-1; 11 nucleotides match TRBD1. The junction had 6 bases not matched to a gene; V was cut back by 6 bases and J by 5 bases. CDR3 length: 15 amino acids. Germline CDR1 reads ENHRY; CDR2 reads SYGVKD.

As for this clone: The same CDR3 arises from other DNA sequences in this sample as well. V is TRBV20-1 and J is TRBJ1-2, with D tentatively TRBD1 (5 bases). CDR3 size: 9 residues. CDR1 is DFQATT, CDR2 SNEGSKA, per germline (reference sequence). The CDR3 nucleotides are TGCAGCGCAGGGTACGGCTACACCTTC. Amino acid sequence: CSAGYGYTF.

This clone was seen a handful of times. The chain has TRBV30 and TRBJ2-1; the match to TRBD2 covers 11 bases. The CDR3 is 14 residues long. The germline CDR1 and CDR2 sequences are GTSNPN and SVGIG (reference sequence). J lost 6 bases, V lost 4 bases, and 5 bases had no gene match. The DNA for the CDR3 is TGTGCCTGGAAAGGTAGCGGGAGGGCCAATGAGCAGTTCTTC. Translated: CAWKGSGRANEQFF.

This chain joins TRBV19 and TRBJ2-3; D is unresolved. Trimming pared 8 bases from V and 0 bases from J, leaving 6 bases between. The CDR3 consists of 12 residues. Germline V lookup: CDR1 LNHDA, CDR2 SQIVND (reference sequence). CDR3 loop: CASGGSTDTQYF. Here the CDR3 DNA reads TGTGCCAGTGGCGGTAGCACAGATACGCAGTATTTT.

This sequence joins TRBV2 and TRBJ1-2; TRBD1 agrees at 11 bases. Germline-derived CDR1 and CDR2 are SNHLY and FYNNEI. J was trimmed by 3 bases and V by 7 bases; bases with no gene match: 1. This CDR3 contains 13 residues. The CDR3 loop reads CASKGQGDYGYTF. In nucleotides, the CDR3 is TGTGCCAGCAAGGGACAGGGGGACTATGGCTACACCTTC. The full variable domain, with the rest looked up from reference TRBV2 and TRBJ1-2, is EPEVTQTPSHQVTQMGQEVILRCVPISNHLYFYWYRQILGQKVEFLVSFYNNEISEKSEIFDDQFSVERPDGSNFTLKIRSTKLEDSAMYFCASKGQGDYGYTFGSGTRLTVV.

This chain uses TRBV10-3 with TRBJ1-3; D gene uncertain. Trimming stripped 5 bases from V and 2 bases from J, with 1 base between. Germline assignment: CDR1 ENHRY and CDR2 SYGVKD. CDR3 length: 11 amino acids. This CDR3 is CAISTGNTIYF. CDR3 nucleotides: TGTGCCATCAGTACTGGAAACACCATATATTTT.

V and J are TRBV27 and TRBJ1-4, with 8 bases that match TRBD1. CDR3 size: 14 residues. In germline, CDR1 is MNHEY, CDR2 SMNVEV (reference sequence). Trimming at V came to 5 bases and at J to 8 bases, leaving 7 bases not matched to a gene. CDR3 protein: CASSPGGLREKLFF. As DNA, the CDR3 is TGTGCCAGCAGTCCAGGGGGCCTGAGGGAAAAACTGTTTTTT.

This chain connects TRBV5-4 to TRBJ2-5; TRBD1 matches 7 bases. J was trimmed by 3 bases and V by 3 bases; bases with no gene match: 11. Germline CDR1 SGHNT, CDR2 YYREEE (reference sequence). CDR3 size: 16 residues. The CDR3: CASSSVARDREETQYF. Written as DNA, the CDR3 is TGTGCCAGCAGCTCCGTAGCGAGGGACAGAGAAGAGACCCAGTACTTC.